This T cell receptor (beta chain) derives from a study of human T cells and chemical hapten exposure. Looking at the study overall: Alopecia universalis, totalis or areata was present in patients who were mostly female.

The library labeled individual cDNA molecules by adding unique molecular identifiers to them. Each CDR3 protein gets one entry after TCRdb re-called the RACE reads with MiXCR. The repertoire includes around 330,000 distinct CDR3 sequences, roughly 6% of them detected once, and about 8.2% sits in the top ten. CDR3 length: 16 amino acids. The V gene's germline CDR1 is SGDLS and CDR2 YYNGEE. V trimming: 4 bases; J trimming: 0 bases; junction bases outside the gene matches: 5. Study-level points and caveats: The donor cohort had alopecia, so its immune response may not match that of healthy people.

Time point meaning: pre-sensitization, week 0. Treatment: therapeutic diphenylcyclopropenone sensitization with weekly scalp DPC. About this clonotype: What it binds is not known.

The chain combines TRBV9 with TRBJ2-3; TRBD2 matches at 10 bases. This TCR was sampled from a woman aged 18 to 35 with alopecia areata. Some clones in this sample may be carry-over from other donors' samples. The sequencing here drew on whole blood, taken in connection with sensitization to the hapten diphenylcyclopropenone (DPC). DNA of the CDR3: TGTGCCAGCAGCCCTAGCGGGAGTTCTAGCACAGATACGCAGTATTTT. As protein: CASSPSGSSSTDTQYF.